This record looks at one TCR beta chain sequence and its context. Its target is not known. Trimming at V came to 1 base and at J to 1 base, leaving 3 bases not matched to a gene. From germline, CDR1 is KGHDR and CDR2 SFDVKD. CDR3 length: 16 residues. Researchers took RNA transcripts and amplified the TCR beta CDR3 regions from them. The HTBI set primed first-round TCR CDR3 RT-PCR. From the multiplex PCR reads, TCRdb called clonotypes with MiXCR, one entry per CDR3 protein. This sample has about 600,000 distinct CDR3 sequences, with around 16% found just once. The data were taken from a study of T cells in Graves' hyperthyroidism and ophthalmopathy. Study-level findings and limits: Ophthalmopathy was distinguished from stable hyperthyroidism by 13 V-J signatures.

The receptor was derived from a woman between 40 and 55 years old with Graves' ophthalmopathy. The chain uses TRBV24-1 and TRBJ2-3, with 8 bases that match TRBD2. The sample consisted of blood. DNA of the CDR3: TGTGCCACCAGTGATTTAACTAGCGGACGCACAGATACGCAGTATTTT. Protein: CATSDLTSGRTDTQYF.